The text below deals with one T cell receptor (beta chain). The sample originates from a study of T cell responses to AZD1222 COVID-19 vaccine. CDR3 length equals 13 residues. Germline V gene sequence: CDR1 MGHDK, CDR2 SYGVNS. V trimming: 6 bases; J trimming: 1 base; junction bases outside the gene matches: 1. Method: immunoSEQ multiplex PCR; TCRdb's copy keeps in-frame clones and lacks some. Of about 110,000 clones listed, approximately 87% are singletons. This sequence was found in an adult who received the AZD1222 COVID-19 vaccine. This rearrangement joins TRBV25-1 to TRBJ1-1, with TRBD1 matching 8 bases. The sequenced sample was peripheral blood, obtained 28 days after the second AZD1222 dose. In DNA, the CDR3 is TGTGCCAGCAGGGGGACAGGGAACACTGAAGCTTTCTTT. It yields the protein CASRGTGNTEAFF.